This T cell receptor (beta chain) is drawn from a study of beta chain features in type 1 diabetes. Study in general: Sorted cell examination encompassed 100,000,000 or so cells across all samples. General study results and limits: TCRB CDR3s were moderately but significantly shorter in Type 1 diabetes patients in all four CD4+ subsets. Naive, central memory and Treg TCRB repertoires seemed to resemble each other more closely in patients than they did in healthy donors.

Sorted populations all exceeded 95% purity. CDR1 and CDR2 from the germline V gene are MGHRA and YSYEKL. The ends were cut back, 0 bases at V and 7 bases at J, with 16 bases in the middle. This CDR3 spans 16 amino acids. Reverse transcribing all isolated RNA meant expressed TCRB transcripts were sequenced. Using immunoSEQ multiplex PCR, the repertoire was profiled, and TCRdb retains in-frame clones only, with some absent. The sample lists more than 200,000 clones; approximately 16% were seen once. With respect to this clone: What it binds is not known.

The clonotype originates from a man aged 25-40 years with type 1 diabetes. The V gene is TRBV4-1, the J gene TRBJ2-1, with D possibly TRBD1 on 5 matching bases. The sequenced sample was naive CD4+ T cells from blood. This CDR3 is CASSQDARPGWNEQFF. The CDR3 DNA sequence: TGCGCCAGCAGCCAAGATGCCCGCCCAGGGTGGAATGAGCAGTTCTTC.